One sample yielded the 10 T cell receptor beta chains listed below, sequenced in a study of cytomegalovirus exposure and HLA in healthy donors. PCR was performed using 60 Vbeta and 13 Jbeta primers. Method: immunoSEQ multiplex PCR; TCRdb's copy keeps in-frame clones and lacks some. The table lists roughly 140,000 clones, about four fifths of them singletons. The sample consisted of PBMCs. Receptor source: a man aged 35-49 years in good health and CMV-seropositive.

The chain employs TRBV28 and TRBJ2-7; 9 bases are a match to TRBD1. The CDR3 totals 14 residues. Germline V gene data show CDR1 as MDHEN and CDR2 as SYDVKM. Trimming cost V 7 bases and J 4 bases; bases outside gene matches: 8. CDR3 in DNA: TGTGCCAGCAAAACCGGGACAGGGTTTTACGAGCAGTACTTC. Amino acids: CASKTGTGFYEQYF.

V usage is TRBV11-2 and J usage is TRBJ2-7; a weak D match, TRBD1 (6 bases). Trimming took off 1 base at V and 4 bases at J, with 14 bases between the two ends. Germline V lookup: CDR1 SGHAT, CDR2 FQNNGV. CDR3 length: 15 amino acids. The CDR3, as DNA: TGTGCCAGCAGCTTAGGAGTGGGGGCTGGTTACGAGCAGTACTTC. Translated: CASSLGVGAGYEQYF.

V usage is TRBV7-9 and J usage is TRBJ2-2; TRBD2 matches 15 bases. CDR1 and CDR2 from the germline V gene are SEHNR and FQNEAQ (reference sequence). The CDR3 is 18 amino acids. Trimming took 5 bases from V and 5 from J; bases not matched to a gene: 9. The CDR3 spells CASSGPGLAGGWTGELFF. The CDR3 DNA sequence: TGTGCCAGCAGCGGACCGGGACTAGCGGGAGGATGGACCGGGGAGCTGTTTTTT.

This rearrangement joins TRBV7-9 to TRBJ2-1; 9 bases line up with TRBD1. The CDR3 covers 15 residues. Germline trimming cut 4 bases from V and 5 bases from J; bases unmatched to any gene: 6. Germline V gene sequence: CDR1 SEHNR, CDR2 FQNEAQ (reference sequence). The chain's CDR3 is CASSSPGQGHNEQFF. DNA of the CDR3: TGTGCCAGCAGCTCACCGGGACAGGGTCACAATGAGCAGTTCTTC.

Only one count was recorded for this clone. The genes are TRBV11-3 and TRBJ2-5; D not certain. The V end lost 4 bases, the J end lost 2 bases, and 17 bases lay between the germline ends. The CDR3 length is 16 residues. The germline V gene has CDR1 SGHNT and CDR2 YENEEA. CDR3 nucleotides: TGTGCCAGCAGCTCCAGCTTAGTTACTACACAAGAGACCCAGTACTTC. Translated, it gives CASSSSLVTTQETQYF.

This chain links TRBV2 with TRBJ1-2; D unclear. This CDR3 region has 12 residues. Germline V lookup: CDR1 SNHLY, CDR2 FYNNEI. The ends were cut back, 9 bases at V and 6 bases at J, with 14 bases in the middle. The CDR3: CASSQTHDGYTF. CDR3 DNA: TGTGCCAGTTCACAGACACACGATGGCTACACCTTC.

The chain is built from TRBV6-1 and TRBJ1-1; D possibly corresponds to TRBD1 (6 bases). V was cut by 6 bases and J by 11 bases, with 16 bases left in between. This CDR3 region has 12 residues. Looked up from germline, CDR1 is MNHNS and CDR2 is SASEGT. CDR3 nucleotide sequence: TGTGCCAGCAGCAACCCCAGGGGTGACGCTTTCTTT. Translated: CASSNPRGDAFF.

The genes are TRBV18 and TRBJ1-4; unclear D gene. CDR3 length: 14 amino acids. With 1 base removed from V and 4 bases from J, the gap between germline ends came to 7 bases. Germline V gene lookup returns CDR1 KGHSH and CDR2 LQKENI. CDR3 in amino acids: CASSPRGSNEKLFF. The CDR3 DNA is TGTGCCAGCTCACCACGAGGAAGTAATGAAAAACTGTTTTTT. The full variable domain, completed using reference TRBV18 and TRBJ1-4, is NAGVMQNPRHLVRRRGQEARLRCSPMKGHSHVYWYRQLPEEGLKFMVYLQKENIIDESGMPKERFSAEFPKEGPSILRIQQVVRGDSAAYFCASSPRGSNEKLFFGSGTQLSVL.

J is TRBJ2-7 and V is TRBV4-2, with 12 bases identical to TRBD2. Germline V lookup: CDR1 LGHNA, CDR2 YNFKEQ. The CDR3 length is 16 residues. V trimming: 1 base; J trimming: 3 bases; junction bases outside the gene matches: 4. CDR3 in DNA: TGTGCCAGCAGCCAAGGGGGGACTAGCGGGCTCTACGAGCAGTACTTC. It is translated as CASSQGGTSGLYEQYF.

CDR3 nucleotides: TGTGCCAGCAGTGCGGGACAGGGTAGCAATCAGCCCCAGCATTTT. This codes for CASSAGQGSNQPQHF. The J gene is TRBJ1-5, the V gene TRBV6-1, with 9 bases fitting TRBD1. Germline CDR1 is MNHNS and CDR2 is SASEGT. Germline trimming cut 4 bases from V and 0 bases from J; bases unmatched to any gene: 1. The CDR3 extends over 15 amino acids.